This TCR beta chain stems from a study of cytomegalovirus exposure and HLA in healthy donors. The PCR had 60 Vbeta and 13 Jbeta primers. Generated by immunoSEQ multiplex PCR, the TCRdb table keeps only in-frame clones and is missing some. Of about 100,000 clones in the sample, 78% are singletons; the top ten hold around 0.76%. V lost 2 bases, J lost 4 bases, and 15 bases lay in between. Germline assignment: CDR1 SGHRS and CDR2 YFSETQ. The CDR3 length is 15 residues. The origin of this receptor is a woman between 55 and 75 years old in good health and CMV-seronegative. This sequence joins TRBV5-1 and TRBJ1-1; a possible D gene is TRBD1 (5 bases). Sequencing was carried out using PBMCs. The CDR3 nucleotides read TGCGCCAGCAGCTTCTTCGGGGGGGAGAGCACTGAAGCTTTCTTT. This encodes CASSFFGGESTEAFF.